These T cell receptor beta chains were read from a single sample in a study of cytomegalovirus exposure and HLA in healthy donors. Sequencing used immunoSEQ multiplex PCR; TCRdb keeps in-frame clones, though not all of them. The table records approximately 190,000 clones, roughly 73% of them present only once. The specimen was PBMCs. These receptors were collected from a woman in her 30s in good health and CMV-seropositive. Both conserved end residues are part of each CDR3. A D gene is named only where the DNA matches it firmly. A row's size may be missing; if present it is once, few, many or a size class.

NA	NA	TRBV10-1	TRBJ2-3	15	TGCGCCATTTGGATAGCGGCCAGCGGCACAGATACGCAGTATTTT	CAIWIAASGTDTQYF
NA	NA	TRBV18	TRBJ2-3	17	TGTGCCAGCTCAGGTCGGGGGTCTCGAGCCCTCACAGATACGCAGTATTTT	CASSGRGSRALTDTQYF
few	NA	TRBV28	TRBJ1-1	14	TGTGCCAGCAGCGCTCATACAGGGAACACTGAAGCTTTCTTT	CASSAHTGNTEAFF
NA	NA	TRBV27	TRBJ1-2	15	TGTGCCAGCAGTCCGAGTACAGTCGGGGTTTATGGCTACACCTTC	CASSPSTVGVYGYTF
few	NA	TRBV4-3	TRBJ1-3	16	TGCGCCAGCAGCCCGGGACTCCTGTCCTCTGGAAACACCATATATTTT	CASSPGLLSSGNTIYF
NA	NA	TRBV7-3	TRBJ2-7	13	TGTGCCAGCAGTCCGTATCCAGGCTACGAGCAGTACTTC	CASSPYPGYEQYF
NA	TRBD1	TRBV5-5	TRBJ1-2	15	TGTGCCAGCACCCGACAGGGGGCGTCGAACTATGGCTACACCTTC	CASTRQGASNYGYTF
few	TRBD2	TRBV4-3	TRBJ2-1	13	TGCGCCAGCAGCCGGGGACTAGCAAATGAGCAGTTCTTC	CASSRGLANEQFF
NA	NA	TRBV7-6	TRBJ1-2	15	TGTGCCAGCAGCTTAAGGTGGAGTGGGGGGGCCGGCTACACCTTC	CASSLRWSGGAGYTF
few	TRBD1	TRBV19	TRBJ2-3	13	TGTGCCAGTACGGGACAGGGTGCAGATACGCAGTATTTT	CASTGQGADTQYF
NA	TRBD1	TRBV10-3	TRBJ1-1	16	TGTGCCATCAGTGAGAGGGGACAGGGTATGAACACTGAAGCTTTCTTT	CAISERGQGMNTEAFF
NA	TRBD2	TRBV10-3	TRBJ2-1	14	TGTGCCATCAGTGTCGGACTAGCGGGGGGTGAGCAGTTCTTC	CAISVGLAGGEQFF
NA	TRBD1	TRBV28	TRBJ2-7	13	TGTGCCAGCAGTTCCGGACAGGAAGACGAGCAGTACTTC	CASSSGQEDEQYF
NA	TRBD1	TRBV28	TRBJ1-4	19	TGTGCCAGCAGCCCACCCCCGACAGGGGGCGTCGTATCGGGTGAAAAACTGTTTTTT	CASSPPPTGGVVSGEKLFF
NA	NA	TRBV19	TRBJ2-1	13	TGTGCCAGTCATTTAGCCGGTTTAGGTGAGCAGTTCTTC	CASHLAGLGEQFF
NA	NA	TRBV5-6	TRBJ2-7	16	TGTGCCAGCAGCTTGGAAAGCGGGCCGTATTCCTACGAGCAGTACTTC	CASSLESGPYSYEQYF
NA	NA	TRBV7-9	TRBJ1-1	14	TGTGCCAGCAGCTTTGACTCAGGGGTCACTGAAGCTTTCTTT	CASSFDSGVTEAFF
NA	TRBD1	TRBV5-6	TRBJ1-4	18	TGTGCCAGCAGCCGGACAGGGTTAACTCCGGCAACTAATGAAAAACTGTTTTTT	CASSRTGLTPATNEKLFF
NA	TRBD1	TRBV18	TRBJ2-2	15	TGTGCCAGCTCACCGACAGGGTCGAACACCGGGGAGCTGTTTTTT	CASSPTGSNTGELFF
NA	NA	TRBV5-4	TRBJ1-2	13	TGTGCCAGCAGCTCGGGACTGCTCTATGGCTACACCTTC	CASSSGLLYGYTF
NA	TRBD1	TRBV6-1	TRBJ1-2	14	TGTGCCAGCAGTGAAACCGGACAGGCCTATGGCTACACCTTC	CASSETGQAYGYTF
NA	TRBD1	TRBV7-9	TRBJ1-1	16	TGTGCCAGCAGCCGCCGACAGGGGTTGATCTTCACTGAAGCTTTCTTT	CASSRRQGLIFTEAFF
NA	NA	TRBV6-5	TRBJ2-3	13	TGTGCCAGCAGTCGGTCGTGGACAGATACGCAGTATTTT	CASSRSWTDTQYF
NA	TRBD1	TRBV4-3	TRBJ1-4	15	TGCGCCAGCAGCCGCACAGGGGGCCAAAATGAAAAACTGTTTTTT	CASSRTGGQNEKLFF
NA	NA	TRBV7-9	TRBJ2-2	15	TGTGCCAGCAGCCCCCAAACGGCGAACACCGGGGAGCTGTTTTTT	CASSPQTANTGELFF
NA	NA	TRBV29-1	TRBJ2-7	12	TGCAGCGTGAAAACAGGATACTACGAGCAGTACTTC	CSVKTGYYEQYF
NA	TRBD1	TRBV6-5	TRBJ1-2	15	TGTGCCAGCCGAGGCCCGGGACAGGGTGTCTATGGCTACACCTTC	CASRGPGQGVYGYTF
NA	TRBD1	TRBV5-5	TRBJ2-7	14	TGTGCCAGCAGCTTGGGGACAGGGGCGGAGGAGCAGTACTTC	CASSLGTGAEEQYF
NA	TRBD1	TRBV19	TRBJ1-2	12	TGTGCCAGTAACCAGGGGGGCTATGGCTACACCTTC	CASNQGGYGYTF
NA	NA	TRBV7-9	TRBJ2-7	14	TGTGCCAGCAACGTAGGGACTCACTCCTACGAGCAGTACTTC	CASNVGTHSYEQYF
NA	TRBD1	TRBV28	TRBJ1-5	15	TGTGCCAGCAGTCCAACCCAGGGGGCCCGGCAGCCCCAGCATTTT	CASSPTQGARQPQHF
NA	NA	TRBV7-9	TRBJ1-1	14	TGTGCCAGCAGCCTACAGGGACCGAACACTGAAGCTTTCTTT	CASSLQGPNTEAFF
NA	TRBD1	TRBV7-2	TRBJ1-1	14	TGTGCCAGCAGCTTAGGGCAGGGGGGTTATCGGGCTTTCTTT	CASSLGQGGYRAFF
NA	NA	TRBV28	TRBJ1-4	10	TGTGCCAGCGGGCGTGAAAAACTGTTTTTT	CASGREKLFF
NA	TRBD2	TRBV11-2	TRBJ2-7	15	TGTGCCAGCAGCTTATGGGGCGGGAGAGGGTACGAGCAGTACTTC	CASSLWGGRGYEQYF
NA	NA	TRBV7-6	TRBJ1-1	13	TGTGCCAGCAGCCGACAAGAGAACACTGAAGCTTTCTTT	CASSRQENTEAFF
once	NA	TRBV7-9	TRBJ2-7	11	TGTGCCAGCAGCTTACAGGACGAGCAGTACTTC	CASSLQDEQYF
NA	NA	TRBV5-1	TRBJ1-2	15	TGCGCCAGCACCCTGGGAGGGAGTGTCGACTATGGCTACACCTTC	CASTLGGSVDYGYTF
few	NA	TRBV6-5	TRBJ1-1	11	TGTGCCAGCAGGAGGGACACTGAAGCTTTCTTT	CASRRDTEAFF
NA	NA	TRBV28	TRBJ1-5	12	TGTGCCAGCAGTAGCCGACAGCAGCCCCAGCATTTT	CASSSRQQPQHF
NA	NA	TRBV5-1	TRBJ1-1	13	TGCGCCAGCAGCTCCGGACAGTTCACTGAAGCTTTCTTT	CASSSGQFTEAFF
NA	NA	TRBV28	TRBJ2-3	17	TGTGCCAGCAGTTTCCCCGGACGCGGGGTGTACACAGATACGCAGTATTTT	CASSFPGRGVYTDTQYF
NA	NA	TRBV7-9	TRBJ2-5	14	TGTGCCAGCAGCTTACAGACAGTTCTTGTGACCCAGTACTTC	CASSLQTVLVTQYF
few	NA	TRBV5-1	TRBJ1-1	15	TGCGCCAGCAGCTTGTCCCGCCCAGGGGTAACTGAAGCTTTCTTT	CASSLSRPGVTEAFF
NA	TRBD1	TRBV4-2	TRBJ1-2	15	TGTGCCAGCAGCCACGACAGGGGGCCCAACTATGGCTACACCTTC	CASSHDRGPNYGYTF
NA	NA	TRBV5-6	TRBJ2-1	16	TGTGCCAGCAGCTTGTATAGCCCCGGCTCCTACAATGAGCAGTTCTTC	CASSLYSPGSYNEQFF
NA	NA	TRBV19	TRBJ1-1	13	TGTGCCAGTAGTACCTTGATCGGGGCTGAAGCTTTCTTT	CASSTLIGAEAFF